This TCR beta chain was retrieved from a study of blood T cell repertoires in COVID-19. Germline V CDR1 and CDR2: SNHLY, FYNNEI. The CDR3 has 11 residues. V dropped 7 bases and J dropped 10 bases, with 11 bases sitting between them. Only in-frame clones appear in the TCRdb table, and some are missing; sequencing was by immunoSEQ multiplex PCR. The sample has approximately 210,000 clones; 75% to 90% are singletons. This chain links TRBV2 with TRBJ2-1; a possible D gene is TRBD2 (5 bases). The source material was peripheral blood. The sequence derives from a woman aged 40 to 50 with acute or convalescent COVID-19. CDR3 in amino acids: CASKDPGEQFF. The CDR3 DNA reads TGTGCCAGCAAAGACCCGGGGGAGCAGTTCTTC.